These 18 T cell receptor beta chains were all obtained from the same sample, sequenced in a study of blood T cell repertoires in COVID-19. Sequenced by immunoSEQ multiplex PCR; TCRdb stores in-frame clones only, minus some. The table lists 25,000 to 30,000 clones, about 83% of them singletons. Sample: peripheral blood. These receptors were taken from a human donor in a cohort sampled during active COVID-19.

This clone was counted only a few times. The genes are TRBV29-1 and TRBJ1-1; D unresolved. Trimming shortened V by 4 bases and J by 4 bases, and 7 bases separated the two germline ends. CDR3 size: 11 residues. Germline lookup yields CDR1 SQVTM and CDR2 ANQGSEA. CDR3 bases: TGCAGCGTTGGGAGACCCACTGAAGCTTTCTTT. The encoded protein is CSVGRPTEAFF.

V gene TRBV20-1 combines with J gene TRBJ2-5; D gene uncertain. The CDR3 is made up of 11 amino acids. The germline gives CDR1 DFQATT, CDR2 SNEGSKA (reference sequence). V lost 3 bases to trimming and J lost 1 base, with 3 bases between them. The CDR3 coding sequence is TGCAGTGCTAGCAGCCAAGAGACCCAGTACTTC. Translation gives CSASSQETQYF.

The chain joins TRBV5-1 to TRBJ1-1; D not resolved. The CDR3 covers 14 residues. Trimming took 7 bases from V and 5 from J, leaving 18 bases between them. Germline V lookup: CDR1 SGHRS, CDR2 YFSETQ. Here the CDR3 reads CASASEPGRTEAFF. The CDR3 bases are TGCGCCAGCGCCTCCGAGCCGGGGAGGACTGAAGCTTTCTTT.

The gene calls are TRBV11-2 and TRBJ2-1, with 11 bases identical to TRBD2. V lost 5 bases and J lost 3; bases outside the gene matches: 6. Per the germline V gene, CDR1 is SGHAT and CDR2 is FQNNGV. There are 16 residues in the CDR3. The CDR3 loop is CASSVAGTSGYNEQFF. The CDR3 bases are TGTGCCAGCAGCGTGGCCGGGACTAGCGGCTACAATGAGCAGTTCTTC.

The V gene is TRBV9, the J gene TRBJ2-2, with TRBD1 matching 8 bases. Germline CDR1 and CDR2: SGDLS and YYNGEE. The CDR3 loop spans 14 amino acids. The V gene end was trimmed by 4 bases and the J gene end by 5 bases; junction bases not matched to a gene: 4. The CDR3 here is CASSPRTGTGELFF. CDR3 nucleotides: TGTGCCAGCAGCCCTCGGACAGGGACCGGGGAGCTGTTTTTT.

This clone was counted a single time. The CDR3 nucleotides are TGTGCCAGCAGCTTAGTTGCGGGGGCGGTGGATGAAAAACTGTTTTTT. This sequence encodes CASSLVAGAVDEKLFF. The J gene is TRBJ1-4, the V gene TRBV11-2, with D possibly being TRBD1 (6 bases). The CDR3 consists of 16 residues. The germline V and J ends were trimmed by 1 base and 6 bases, with 15 bases remaining between them. Germline CDR1 is SGHAT and CDR2 is FQNNGV.

The J gene is TRBJ1-1, the V gene TRBV29-1; possibly TRBD1 for D (5 bases). The ends were cut back, 6 bases at V and 1 base at J, with 12 bases in the middle. CDR1 is SQVTM, CDR2 ANQGSEA, per germline. The CDR3 totals 13 residues. The CDR3 reads CSVVRQQNTEAFF. The CDR3 DNA sequence: TGCAGCGTGGTAAGACAGCAGAACACTGAAGCTTTCTTT.

The chain carries TRBV7-2 and TRBJ2-7; TRBD2 agrees at 7 bases. Germline V gives CDR1 SGHTA, CDR2 FQGNSA. The CDR3 contains 14 residues. Germline trimming cut 1 base from V and 3 bases from J; bases unmatched to any gene: 3. DNA for the CDR3: TGTGCCAGCAGCTTAGGACTAGCCTACTACGAGCAGTACTTC. Amino acid sequence: CASSLGLAYYEQYF.

The chain recombines TRBV7-3 with TRBJ1-3, with 9 bases that match TRBD1. The CDR3 is 15 residues long. Per germline, CDR1 SGHTA and CDR2 FQGTGA. V was pared by 4 bases and J by 1 base, with 2 bases of the junction left unmatched. The CDR3 region is CASSSGTGSGNTIYF. The DNA for the CDR3 is TGTGCCAGCAGCTCCGGGACAGGGTCTGGAAACACCATATATTTT.

This clone has just a few counts. This chain uses TRBV19 with TRBJ1-2; D gene unclear. This CDR3 has 14 residues. Germline V lookup: CDR1 LNHDA, CDR2 SQIVND (reference sequence). Trimming cost V 5 bases and J 0 bases, with 10 bases left between them. DNA for the CDR3: TGTGCCAGTAGTCCCGGAGGAACTAACTATGGCTACACCTTC. Its translation is CASSPGGTNYGYTF.

This clone was found once. The chain combines TRBV3-1 (or the pseudogene TRBV3-2) with TRBJ2-3; no definite D call. Trimming took 1 base from V and 2 from J, leaving 10 bases between them. The CDR3 runs to 15 residues. Germline loops: CDR1 LGHDT, CDR2 YNNKEL (reference sequence). Written as DNA, the CDR3 is TGTGCCAGCAGCCAAGTACGGTCATTCACAGATACGCAGTATTTT. Residues: CASSQVRSFTDTQYF.

This clone was detected once. V gene TRBV11-2 combines with J gene TRBJ2-5, with TRBD2 identical over 7 bases. This CDR3 has 14 amino acids. V shed 2 bases, J shed 2 bases, and the junction held 2 bases outside the gene matches. Per the germline V gene, CDR1 is SGHAT and CDR2 is FQNNGV. DNA for the CDR3: TGTGCCAGCAGCTTAAGGCGGGAGCAAGAGACCCAGTACTTC. Encoded protein: CASSLRREQETQYF. The whole variable domain, remainder taken from reference TRBV11-2 and TRBJ2-5, is EAGVAQSPRYKIIEKRQSVAFWCNPISGHATLYWYQQILGQGPKLLIQFQNNGVVDDSQLPKDRFSAERLKGVDSTLKIQPAKLEDSAVYLCASSLRREQETQYFGPGTRLLVL.

This chain connects TRBV7-6 to TRBJ2-3, with D possibly TRBD1 on 5 matching bases. The CDR3 runs 15 residues. Trimming cost V 5 bases and J 2 bases, with 14 bases left between them. Germline V CDR1 and CDR2: SGHVS, FNYEAQ. CDR3 in amino acids: CASSIPETDTDTQYF. CDR3 in DNA: TGTGCCAGCAGCATACCCGAGACAGACACAGATACGCAGTATTTT.

The V gene is TRBV2, the J gene TRBJ1-6; D gene unclear. This CDR3 has 14 amino acids. V was pared by 7 bases and J by 6 bases, with 13 bases between. CDR1 is SNHLY, CDR2 FYNNEI, per germline. CDR3 protein: CASTRVSVNSPLHF. DNA for the CDR3: TGTGCCAGCACCCGAGTCAGCGTTAATTCACCCCTCCACTTT.

This sequence joins TRBV5-1 and TRBJ2-7; 7 bases map to TRBD1. The V gene's germline CDR1 is SGHRS and CDR2 YFSETQ. Trimming took 4 bases from V and 5 from J; bases not matched to a gene: 3. The CDR3 is 12 amino acids. CDR3 nucleotide sequence: TGCGCCAGCAGCGTCGACAGGGACGAGCAGTACTTC. Translated, it gives CASSVDRDEQYF.

The V call is TRBV11-2, the J call TRBJ1-2; 7 positions agree with TRBD1. The germline V gene encodes CDR1 SGHAT and CDR2 FQNNGV. J was trimmed by 1 base and V by 3 bases; bases with no gene match: 2. The CDR3 runs to 14 residues. CDR3 region: CASSFTGVNYGYTF. The CDR3 bases are TGTGCCAGCAGCTTTACAGGGGTTAACTATGGCTACACCTTC.

The rearrangement links TRBV19 to TRBJ1-3, with TRBD1 matching over 9 bases. V was clipped by 6 bases and J by 4 bases; unmatched bases: 16. Germline V gene data show CDR1 as LNHDA and CDR2 as SQIVND (reference sequence). This CDR3 is built from 18 residues. The CDR3 sequence: CASSKSGTGPRGGNTIYF. The CDR3 bases are TGTGCCAGTAGCAAATCCGGGACAGGGCCTCGCGGAGGAAACACCATATATTTT. Full variable domain (outside the CDR3, taken from reference TRBV19 and TRBJ1-3): DGGITQSPKYLFRKEGQNVTLSCEQNLNHDAMYWYRQDPGQGLRLIYYSQIVNDFQKGDIAEGYSVSREKKESFPLTVTSAQKNPTAFYLCASSKSGTGPRGGNTIYFGEGSWLTVV.

The V and J genes are TRBV7-2 and TRBJ2-1; 7 bases are a match to TRBD2. Germline V gives CDR1 SGHTA, CDR2 FQGNSA. The CDR3 is 15 amino acids. V lost 3 bases to trimming and J lost 6 bases; unmatched junction nucleotides: 8. The CDR3 DNA reads as TGTGCCAGCAGCTTGTGGGAGGGCCGCAGCAATGAGCAGTTCTTC. Translation: CASSLWEGRSNEQFF.